Listed below are T cell receptor beta chains from one sample, sequenced in a study of blood T cells in healthy people across ages. TCRdb itself ran the 5' RACE reads through MiXCR, one entry per CDR3 protein. Among over 1,200,000 distinct CDR3 sequences listed, roughly 64% were seen once. Sequencing input: blood. These TCRs come from a man between 18 and 29 years old in good health. The conserved cysteine and the conserved F or W are not part of the CDR3 here. Fields, in order: V gene, J gene, CDR3 protein.

TRBV27	-	ASSLFDWDEQY
TRBV7-2	TRBJ2-5	ASPSVDKRGQETQY
TRBV4-2	TRBJ2-7	ASSHGYSSGRPRYEQY
TRBV20-1	TRBJ1-2	SARDRSVGGYT
TRBV20-1	-	SARDAVYEQY
TRBV29-1	TRBJ2-1	SVPSPLAGGYNEQF
TRBV6-2/TRBV6-3	TRBJ1-2	ASSRGRANYGYT
TRBV7-8	-	ASSLLSGGMYEQY
TRBV2	TRBJ2-1	ASSGEGEKGNEQF
TRBV15	TRBJ1-2	ATSRDTIGASYGYT
TRBV7-8	TRBJ2-1	ASSLGAYRSYNEQF
TRBV7-9	TRBJ2-3	ASSFLGTGGADTQY
TRBV11-3	TRBJ2-7	ASSLVRELYEQY
TRBV27	TRBJ2-2	ATSLLGTTGELF
TRBV3-1	TRBJ2-1	ASSQPLSGRGNEQF
TRBV7-2	TRBJ2-7	ASSLNGGGPTYEQY
TRBV30	TRBJ1-2	AWIATNGYT
TRBV4-1	TRBJ2-5	ASSPTQMQETQY
TRBV6-2/TRBV6-3	TRBJ1-2	ASSRQGPYGYT
TRBV2	TRBJ1-1	ASSEGSSNTEAF